These T cell receptor beta chains were read from a single sample in a study of shared clonotypes between healthy human individuals. Sequencing was performed with immunoSEQ multiplex PCR; in TCRdb, only in-frame clones are kept and a portion is missing. The sample has around 2.5 million clones, roughly 93% seen once. Sample: naive CD4+ T cells from PBMCs. These receptors were obtained from a man between 18 and 29 years old in good health. Some clones in this sample may be carry-over from other donors' samples. The CDR3 runs from the conserved cysteine through the conserved F or W. The D gene is left open where the match is weak. Not every row has a clone size; where given, it reads once, few, many or a size class.

TRBD2	TRBJ2-5	TRBV7-9	-	CASRSSGRAPETQYF	TGTGCCAGCAGGTCTAGCGGGAGGGCCCCTGAGACCCAGTACTTC
TRBD2	TRBJ2-1	TRBV5-1	-	CASSMGLAGVHEQFF	TGCGCCAGCAGCATGGGACTAGCGGGAGTACATGAGCAGTTCTTC
-	TRBJ2-7	TRBV5-5	-	CASSLASGSYEQYF	TGTGCCAGCAGCTTGGCATCGGGGAGTTACGAGCAGTACTTC
TRBD1	TRBJ2-3	TRBV9	-	CASSKRQGGTDTQYF	TGTGCCAGCAGCAAACGACAGGGGGGCACAGATACGCAGTATTTT
-	TRBJ2-7	TRBV7-2	-	CASSLVPAEFEQYF	TGTGCCAGCAGCTTAGTTCCAGCGGAGTTTGAGCAGTACTTC
-	TRBJ2-3	TRBV9	-	CASSVGSRRDLGRDTQYF	TGTGCCAGCAGCGTAGGAAGCAGGCGAGATTTGGGGCGAGATACGCAGTATTTT
TRBD2	TRBJ2-7	TRBV7-2	-	CASSLVGLAEYF	TGTGCCAGCAGCTTAGTCGGGCTAGCGGAGTACTTC
TRBD2	TRBJ2-7	TRBV29-1	-	CSVVQNSGRAAEQYF	TGCAGCGTTGTACAAAATAGCGGGAGGGCCGCCGAGCAGTACTTC
TRBD2	TRBJ2-1	TRBV6-1	-	CASIQLAGYYNEQFF	TGTGCCAGCATCCAGTTAGCGGGGTACTACAATGAGCAGTTCTTC
-	TRBJ2-3	TRBV4-3	-	CASSQVGIRGLTYVHTQYF	TGCGCCAGCAGCCAAGTTGGTATAAGAGGCTTAACTTACGTGCATACGCAGTATTTT
TRBD1	TRBJ2-2	TRBV5-4	-	CASSSGTGGGTGELFF	TGTGCCAGCAGCTCGGGGACAGGGGGCGGTACCGGGGAGCTGTTTTTT
TRBD1	TRBJ2-7	TRBV5-1	-	CASSLTGTYEQYF	TGCGCCAGCAGCCTGACAGGGACCTACGAGCAGTACTTC
TRBD2	TRBJ2-5	TRBV28	-	CASRRGLATETQYF	TGTGCCAGCAGACGAGGACTAGCTACGGAGACCCAGTACTTC
-	TRBJ1-5	TRBV10-3	-	CAISELGVLNQPQHF	TGTGCCATCAGTGAGTTGGGGGTTTTAAATCAGCCCCAGCATTTT
-	TRBJ2-2	TRBV28	-	CASSFHPAQTGELFF	TGTGCCAGCAGTTTTCACCCAGCACAGACCGGGGAGCTGTTTTTT
TRBD2	TRBJ2-1	TRBV27	-	CASSSREGRGEQFF	TGTGCCAGCAGTTCGAGGGAGGGCCGGGGTGAGCAGTTCTTC
-	TRBJ2-1	TRBV6-1	once	CASKVRLAAYNEQFF	TGTGCCAGCAAGGTTAGATTGGCCGCCTACAATGAGCAGTTCTTC
-	TRBJ1-2	TRBV7-2	-	CASSTRPHGYTF	TGTGCCAGCAGCACCCGTCCTCATGGCTACACCTTC